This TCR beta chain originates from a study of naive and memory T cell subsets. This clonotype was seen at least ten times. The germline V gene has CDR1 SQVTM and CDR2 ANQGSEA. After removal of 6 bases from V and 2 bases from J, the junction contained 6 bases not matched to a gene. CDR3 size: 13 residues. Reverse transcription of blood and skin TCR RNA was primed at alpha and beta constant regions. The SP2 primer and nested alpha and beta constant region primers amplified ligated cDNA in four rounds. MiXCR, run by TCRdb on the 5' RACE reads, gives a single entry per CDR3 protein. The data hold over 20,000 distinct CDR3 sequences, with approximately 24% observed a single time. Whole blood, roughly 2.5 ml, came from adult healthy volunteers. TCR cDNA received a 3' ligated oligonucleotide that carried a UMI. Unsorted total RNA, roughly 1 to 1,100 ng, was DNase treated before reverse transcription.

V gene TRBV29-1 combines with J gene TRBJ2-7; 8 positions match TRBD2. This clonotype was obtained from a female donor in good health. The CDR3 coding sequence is TGCAGCGTGGGGGGACTAGGGACCTACGAGCAGTACTTC. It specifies CSVGGLGTYEQYF.